This TCR beta chain was captured in a study of T-cell reconstitution after alpha-beta-depleted transplantation in children. Per the germline V gene, CDR1 is SGHRS and CDR2 is YFSETQ. V shed 2 bases and J shed 5 bases, with 16 bases lying between them. The CDR3 extends over 15 amino acids. This clonotype was seen repeatedly, ten times or more. No antigen is known for it. Notes on the study in general: By about two months after transplant, alpha-beta T cells reportedly arose from several hundred graft clones that had expanded. One year post-transplant, T-cell counts and diversity were largely derived from T cells produced anew.

Unique molecular identifiers were incorporated when the TCRbeta library was constructed. TCRdb redid the calling of the PCR reads with MiXCR, one entry per CDR3 protein. The sample gives some 180,000 distinct CDR3 sequences, 6.6% of which show up once; just over 5.5% is in the top ten. The source material was PBMCs, sampled before TCRalphabeta/CD19-depleted stem cell transplant. The sequence came from a boy aged 2 to 10 with acute lymphoblastic leukemia, due to receive a stem cell transplant. The chain recombines TRBV5-1 with TRBJ1-1; D is unclear. This CDR3 is CASSFLQAGGTEAFF. Here the CDR3 DNA reads TGCGCCAGCAGCTTCCTTCAGGCGGGCGGGACTGAAGCTTTCTTT.